These 15 T cell receptor beta chains came from one sample sequenced in a study of CXCR3-negative and CXCR3-positive naive CD8 T cells (dated by TCRdb to between 2018 and 2021). The instrument given in TCRdb is NextSeq 550. The Human TCR Profiling Kit (MiLaboratory) was used to make UMI-labeled 5' RACE TRB cDNA libraries. TCRdb reprocessed the reads, and each CDR3 protein sequence is entered once, without DNA. The sample has approximately 74,000 distinct CDR3 sequences on record. The ten largest account for roughly 1.5% of the sample. Sequencing input: naive CXCR3- CD8+ T cells from blood. What the cell subset or site label conveys for this sample: CD45RO-CCR7+CD27+CD95- naive CD8+ T cells lacking CXCR3 (TNR3-). These receptors were taken from a human donor in good health. Some clones in this sample may be carry-over from other donors' samples.

The gene calls are TRBV29-1 and TRBJ1-2. The length of the CDR3 is 11 residues. CDR1 is SQVTM, CDR2 ANQGSEA, per germline. CDR3 amino acids: CSVELLGGYTF.

The genes are TRBV30 and TRBJ2-3; TCRdb's D call of TRBD2 is untestable without DNA. The CDR3 length is 13 residues. Per the germline V gene, CDR1 is GTSNPN and CDR2 is SVGIG (reference sequence). The CDR3: CAWTRLSTDTQYF.

The V and J genes are TRBV27 and TRBJ2-7. The germline gives CDR1 MNHEY, CDR2 SMNVEV (reference sequence). The CDR3 spans 13 residues. The CDR3 spells CASSTEFGFEQYF.

The chain is built from TRBV6-2 or TRBV6-3 and TRBJ2-2. This CDR3 spans 12 amino acids. From germline, CDR1 is MNHEY and CDR2 SVGEGT. CDR3 region: CASSTDAGELFF.

This sequence joins TRBV9 and TRBJ2-7; TCRdb's assignment of TRBD2 cannot be checked, as there is no DNA. The CDR3 loop spans 16 amino acids. Germline lookup yields CDR1 SGDLS and CDR2 YYNGEE. Here the CDR3 reads CASSVGDLAGGITQYF.

This chain links TRBV7-2 with TRBJ2-1; the TCRdb D gene call, TRBD1, has no DNA to confirm it. CDR3 length: 11 residues. The germline gives CDR1 SGHTA, CDR2 FQGNSA. This chain's CDR3 is CASSPGAEQFF. The variable domain in full, with the rest retrieved from reference TRBV7-2 and TRBJ2-1, is GAGVSQSPSNKVTEKGKDVELRCDPISGHTALYWYRQSLGQGLEFLIYFQGNSAPDKSGLPSDRFSAERTGGSVSTLTIQRTQQEDSAVYLCASSPGAEQFFGPGTRLTVL.

The chain joins TRBV7-8 to TRBJ2-1; TCRdb outputs TRBD2, but without DNA this stays unchecked. The CDR3 is 15 residues long. Germline V gene lookup returns CDR1 SGHVS and CDR2 FQNEAQ. CDR3 loop: CASSLDSGYDNEQFF.

This chain uses TRBV7-2 with TRBJ2-7; TCRdb selects TRBD2, and the lack of DNA leaves this call unchecked. The V gene's germline CDR1 is SGHTA and CDR2 FQGNSA. This CDR3 has 16 residues. CDR3: CASSMGLAGGLYEQYF.

The chain joins TRBV4-3 to TRBJ2-1; TCRdb's D call, TRBD1, is unchecked because there is no DNA. Germline CDR1 reads LGHNA; CDR2 reads YSLEER. This CDR3 is built from 18 residues. The CDR3 loop is CASSQVVIGEVSYNEQFF.

CDR3 loop: CASSYPVGTYEQYF. This chain joins TRBV28 and TRBJ2-7. Germline CDR1 and CDR2: MDHEN and SYDVKM. This CDR3 has 14 residues.

The gene calls are TRBV29-1 and TRBJ2-1. CDR3 length equals 12 residues. Germline CDR1 reads SQVTM; CDR2 reads ANQGSEA. The chain's CDR3 is CSVVVSGNEQFF.

The rearrangement links TRBV12-3 or TRBV12-4 to TRBJ1-5; the D gene TCRdb calls, TRBD1, cannot be checked with no DNA. The length of the CDR3 is 17 residues. The CDR3 reads CASSFSTMTGHNQPQHF.

The chain joins TRBV7-9 to TRBJ2-1; TCRdb names TRBD1, which stays unverified in the absence of DNA. This CDR3 region has 12 residues. The germline gives CDR1 SEHNR, CDR2 FQNEAQ (reference sequence). This CDR3 is CASTNPAGEQFF.

The chain carries TRBV5-1 and TRBJ2-1; checking the TCRdb D call of TRBD1 is not possible without DNA. From germline, CDR1 is SGHRS and CDR2 YFSETQ. The CDR3 spans 20 residues. CDR3 residues: CASSWRGSGGKSPSYNEQFF.

This rearrangement joins TRBV21-1 to TRBJ1-5; TCRdb names TRBD1, which stays unverified in the absence of DNA. TRBV21-1 constitutes a pseudogene. This CDR3 has 16 amino acids. This CDR3 reads CASSPTPGGGNQPQHF.